A single sample gave rise to the 28 T cell receptor beta chains below, sequenced in a study of a mutant IDH1 vaccine in newly diagnosed glioma (dated by TCRdb to the early 2020s). Their cognate antigens are unknown. This sample's time point label indicates: week 35, safety follow-up. Each vaccine dose, consisting of 300 ug of a 20-mer mutant IDH1 peptide in Montanide, was administered subcutaneously with topical imiquimod. Receptor libraries were prepared by the immunoSEQ multiplex PCR assay. Held by TCRdb, this immuneACCESS table contains in-frame sequences only and omits some clones. Under half of the omission traces to an unresolved V gene where checked; the cause of the rest is unknown. Counted in this sample were about 50,000 clones; 85% to 95% of them appeared once. The top ten clones comprise more than 2% of the sample. The starting material was PBMCs, obtained from a glioma patient whose treatment included an IDH1 peptide vaccine. These receptors were collected from a man aged 50-59 years with glioma.

The V and J genes are TRBV2 and TRBJ2-2; possible D gene TRBD1, 5 bases. This CDR3 region has 13 residues. The V gene lost 5 bases and the J gene lost 9 bases, with 13 bases spanning the gap. CDR1 is SNHLY, CDR2 FYNNEI, per germline. The CDR3 DNA reads as TGTGCCAGCAGTCCGACAGCGTATTGGGAGCTGTTTTTT. Protein product: CASSPTAYWELFF. Drawing the rest from reference TRBV2 and TRBJ2-2, the complete variable domain is EPEVTQTPSHQVTQMGQEVILRCVPISNHLYFYWYRQILGQKVEFLVSFYNNEISEKSEIFDDQFSVERPDGSNFTLKIRSTKLEDSAMYFCASSPTAYWELFFGEGSRLTVL.

The CDR3 here is CASSESANYGYTF. The CDR3 bases are TGCGCCAGCAGTGAGTCAGCTAACTATGGCTACACCTTC. The chain uses TRBV10-2 and TRBJ1-2; no clear D gene. The CDR3 runs 13 residues. The germline gives CDR1 WSHSY, CDR2 SAAADI. V was cut by 0 bases and J by 0 bases, with 2 bases left in between.

The chain recombines TRBV20-1 with TRBJ1-4; no clear D. Germline CDR1 is DFQATT and CDR2 is SNEGSKA (reference sequence). V was cut by 5 bases and J by 8 bases, with 9 bases left in between. The CDR3 is made up of 11 amino acids. The CDR3 DNA reads as TGCAGTGCTTCCTACGACGAAAAACTGTTTTTT. Residues: CSASYDEKLFF.

This sequence joins TRBV10-3 and TRBJ1-5; 7 bases align to TRBD1. The V and J ends lost 4 bases and 7 bases, in that order; junction bases with no gene match: 1. The CDR3 sequence is 12 residues long. Germline V gene lookup returns CDR1 ENHRY and CDR2 SYGVKD. For the CDR3, the DNA is TGTGCCATCAGTGCCAGGGGGCAGCCCCAGCATTTT. Protein product: CAISARGQPQHF.

The table lists this clone with a count of one. The CDR3 protein is CASSRTGTGYNEQFF. The DNA of the CDR3 is TGTGCCAGCAGCCGGACCGGGACAGGCTACAATGAGCAGTTCTTC. V usage is TRBV7-3 and J usage is TRBJ2-1; TRBD1 matches 8 bases. The CDR3 sequence is 15 residues long. CDR1 SGHTA and CDR2 FQGTGA come from the germline V gene. V trimming: 5 bases; J trimming: 3 bases; junction bases outside the gene matches: 6.

This chain uses TRBV6-4 with TRBJ2-2; no clear D. Germline V CDR1 and CDR2: MRHNA, SNTAGT. Trimming pared 8 bases from V and 3 bases from J, leaving 10 bases between. The CDR3 sequence is 13 residues long. The CDR3 DNA reads TGTGCCAGCGCGTCAAGTGACACCGGGGAGCTGTTTTTT. This codes for CASASSDTGELFF.

J is TRBJ2-7 and V is TRBV27, with TRBD1 matching 10 bases. Trimming cost V 5 bases and J 3 bases; bases outside gene matches: 10. The germline V gene has CDR1 MNHEY and CDR2 SMNVEV (reference sequence). The CDR3 is 16 amino acids. CDR3 sequence (DNA): TGTGCCAGCAGTCCAAGCGGGACAGGGGTCTTCTACGAGCAGTACTTC. Encoded protein: CASSPSGTGVFYEQYF.

The chain employs TRBV6-1 and TRBJ1-1; a possible D gene is TRBD1 (5 bases). In germline, CDR1 is MNHNS, CDR2 SASEGT. V lost 4 bases and J lost 4, with 10 bases in between. This CDR3 has 13 amino acids. The CDR3 here is CASSVTGVTEAFF. CDR3 DNA sequence: TGTGCCAGCAGTGTAACAGGTGTCACTGAAGCTTTCTTT.

The chain recombines TRBV30 with TRBJ2-6; unclear D gene. The CDR3 totals 14 residues. Germline V gene sequence: CDR1 GTSNPN, CDR2 SVGIG (reference sequence). V lost 0 bases and J lost 0, with 3 bases in between. The CDR3 reads CAWSVASGANVLTF. CDR3 coding DNA: TGTGCCTGGAGTGTAGCCTCTGGGGCCAACGTCCTGACTTTC.

This chain uses TRBV7-2 with TRBJ2-5; D call uncertain. V was clipped by 1 base and J by 1 base, with 4 bases between them. The CDR3 loop spans 13 amino acids. CDR1 SGHTA and CDR2 FQGNSA come from the germline V gene. The CDR3 is CASSLVRQETQYF. The CDR3 region has the DNA TGTGCCAGCAGCTTAGTCCGCCAAGAGACCCAGTACTTC.

This clone was counted once. J is TRBJ2-2 and V is TRBV2, with 7 bases matching TRBD1. This CDR3 comprises 15 residues. The ends lost 6 bases at V and 5 bases at J; junction bases unmatched: 9. Germline V gene sequence: CDR1 SNHLY, CDR2 FYNNEI. CDR3 loop: CASRKDRVGTGELFF. The CDR3 nucleotides are TGTGCCAGCAGGAAAGACAGGGTCGGAACCGGGGAGCTGTTTTTT.

This chain uses TRBV4-1 with TRBJ2-1; perhaps TRBD1 as D (6 bases). CDR1 and CDR2 (germline): MGHRA, YSYEKL. Trimming pared 2 bases from V and 4 bases from J, leaving 15 bases between. This CDR3 region has 16 residues. In nucleotides, the CDR3 is TGCGCCAGCAGCCAAAGAGCCCGGACAGAGTACAATGAGCAGTTCTTC. Translated, it gives CASSQRARTEYNEQFF.

The V gene is TRBV5-4, the J gene TRBJ2-7; 8 positions agree with TRBD1. CDR1 and CDR2 (germline): SGHNT, YYREEE (reference sequence). This CDR3 spans 15 amino acids. V shed 5 bases and J 0 bases; nucleotides not matched to a gene: 7. The CDR3 DNA follows: TGTGCCAGCAGATCGGACAGGGTTAGCTCCTACGAGCAGTACTTC. Translated, it gives CASRSDRVSSYEQYF.

This chain links TRBV6-5 with TRBJ2-1; D is possibly TRBD1 (6 bases). Trimming took off 2 bases at V and 7 bases at J, with 12 bases between the two ends. This CDR3 spans 14 amino acids. CDR1 and CDR2 from the germline V gene are MNHEY and SVGAGI. CDR3 coding DNA: TGTGCCAGCAGTTACCCTGACAGGCGGAATGAGCAGTTCTTC. Protein sequence: CASSYPDRRNEQFF.

The V and J genes are TRBV15 and TRBJ2-1, with D maybe TRBD2 (6 bases). Trimming stripped 5 bases from V and 3 bases from J, with 17 bases between. The germline V gene has CDR1 LNHNV and CDR2 YYDKDF (reference sequence). CDR3 size: 16 residues. DNA for the CDR3: TGTGCCACCAGCCCGGACTCTTCGGACTACTACAATGAGCAGTTCTTC. Protein product: CATSPDSSDYYNEQFF.

This rearrangement joins TRBV7-9 to TRBJ2-1; tentative D call: TRBD2 (5 bases). CDR3 length: 14 amino acids. In germline, CDR1 is SEHNR, CDR2 FQNEAQ (reference sequence). Trimming removed 2 bases at V and 7 bases at J, with 12 bases between. The CDR3 is CASSLFGERNEQFF. The CDR3 region has the DNA TGTGCCAGCAGCTTATTCGGGGAAAGGAATGAGCAGTTCTTC. The full variable domain, with the rest looked up from reference TRBV7-9 and TRBJ2-1, is DTGVSQNPRHKITKRGQNVTFRCDPISEHNRLYWYRQTLGQGPEFLTYFQNEAQLEKSRLLSDRFSAERPKGSFSTLEIQRTEQGDSAMYLCASSLFGERNEQFFGPGTRLTVL.

The gene calls are TRBV6-1 and TRBJ2-7; 9 nucleotides line up with TRBD2. The CDR3 is made up of 17 amino acids. V trimming: 2 bases; J trimming: 0 bases; junction bases outside the gene matches: 8. Germline CDR1 is MNHNS and CDR2 is SASEGT. CDR3: CASSEPMSGRSSYEQYF. CDR3 sequence (DNA): TGTGCCAGCAGTGAACCTATGAGCGGGAGGAGCTCCTACGAGCAGTACTTC.

This chain connects TRBV4-1 to TRBJ2-3, with D tentatively TRBD1 (5 bases). The CDR3 runs to 17 residues. The V gene's germline CDR1 is MGHRA and CDR2 YSYEKL. Trimming stripped 5 bases from V and 0 bases from J, with 18 bases between. CDR3 in amino acids: CASSGSKGPYSTDTQYF. Written as DNA, the CDR3 is TGCGCCAGCAGCGGGTCTAAGGGGCCGTACAGCACAGATACGCAGTATTTT.

The J gene is TRBJ1-3, the V gene TRBV18, with 12 bases that match TRBD1. From germline, CDR1 is KGHSH and CDR2 LQKENI. The CDR3 loop spans 18 amino acids. The ends lost 4 bases at V and 1 base at J; junction bases unmatched: 8. The CDR3 DNA follows: TGTGCCAGCTCACAACCGGGACAGGGGGCTTTTTCTGGAAACACCATATATTTT. Translating gives CASSQPGQGAFSGNTIYF.

The chain is built from TRBV7-9 and TRBJ2-5; 8 bases line up with TRBD1. Germline CDR1 SEHNR, CDR2 FQNEAQ (reference sequence). With V trimmed by 4 bases and J by 2 bases, 6 bases remained unmatched. This CDR3 region has 15 residues. In DNA form, the CDR3 reads TGTGCCAGCAGCTCCGGGACAGGCCGACAAGAGACCCAGTACTTC. Protein product: CASSSGTGRQETQYF. Complete variable domain (other parts from reference TRBV7-9 and TRBJ2-5): DTGVSQNPRHKITKRGQNVTFRCDPISEHNRLYWYRQTLGQGPEFLTYFQNEAQLEKSRLLSDRFSAERPKGSFSTLEIQRTEQGDSAMYLCASSSGTGRQETQYFGPGTRLLVL.

The gene calls are TRBV18 and TRBJ1-2, with a possible D match to TRBD1 (5 bases). CDR3 size: 14 residues. V lost 3 bases and J lost 0, with 8 bases in between. In germline, CDR1 is KGHSH, CDR2 LQKENI. CDR3 bases: TGTGCCAGCTCACCCGACAGAGCTAACTATGGCTACACCTTC. The encoded protein is CASSPDRANYGYTF.

This clone was counted a few times. The chain carries TRBV29-1 and TRBJ1-1; the D is unclear. The V gene lost 2 bases and the J gene lost 7 bases, with 11 bases spanning the gap. The length of the CDR3 is 12 residues. Germline CDR1 reads SQVTM; CDR2 reads ANQGSEA. CDR3 DNA: TGCAGCGTTGAATCGGCAGTCCTTGAAGCTTTCTTT. Its translation: CSVESAVLEAFF.

This clone was observed a single time. The rearrangement links TRBV5-8 to TRBJ2-1; the D is unclear. This CDR3 region has 10 residues. CDR1 SGHTS and CDR2 YDEGEE come from the germline V gene. V gave up 4 bases and J gave up 5 bases, with 1 base separating them. The CDR3 DNA reads as TGTGCCAGCAGCAACAATGAGCAGTTCTTC. This gives the protein CASSNNEQFF.

V gene TRBV7-8 combines with J gene TRBJ2-7; D gene uncertain. Germline V gene data show CDR1 as SGHVS and CDR2 as FQNEAQ. V lost 2 bases and J lost 5, with 7 bases in between. CDR3 length: 12 residues. This CDR3 is CASSLSSDEQYF. The CDR3 DNA sequence: TGTGCCAGCAGCTTAAGTTCGGACGAGCAGTACTTC.

The V call is TRBV29-1, the J call TRBJ2-7, with D unresolved. The germline V and J ends were trimmed by 2 bases and 5 bases, with 13 bases remaining between them. This CDR3 spans 13 amino acids. Germline CDR1 and CDR2: SQVTM and ANQGSEA. This CDR3 is CSVETRPVHEQYF. Written as DNA, the CDR3 is TGCAGCGTTGAAACCAGACCAGTCCACGAGCAGTACTTC.

In its sample, this clone was seen a few times. The chain recombines TRBV4-1 with TRBJ1-5; TRBD1 matches at 7 bases. CDR1 MGHRA and CDR2 YSYEKL come from the germline V gene. CDR3 length: 15 residues. Unmatched junction bases numbered 0, after V lost 0 bases and J lost 1 base. The DNA for the CDR3 is TGCGCCAGCAGCCAAGACAGGGGGAGCAATCAGCCCCAGCATTTT. Translating it yields CASSQDRGSNQPQHF.

The chain joins TRBV30 to TRBJ2-5; perhaps TRBD2 as D (5 bases). V was trimmed by 1 base and J by 7 bases, leaving 16 bases between them. The CDR3 contains 14 residues. Germline CDR1 is GTSNPN and CDR2 is SVGIG (reference sequence). CDR3 nucleotides: TGTGCCTGGAGTGGGACTGCCACGGTTGGGACCCAGTACTTC. Translation gives CAWSGTATVGTQYF. Drawing the rest from reference TRBV30 and TRBJ2-5, the complete variable domain is SQTIHQWPATLVQPVGSPLSLECTVEGTSNPNLYWYRQAAGRGLQLLFYSVGIGQISSEVPQNLSASRPQDRQFILSSKKLLLSDSGFYLCAWSGTATVGTQYFGPGTRLLVL.

The J gene is TRBJ2-2, the V gene TRBV18; D is perhaps TRBD1 (5 bases). V lost 5 bases and J 0 bases, leaving 10 bases between the germline ends. The CDR3 is 15 residues long. Germline V gives CDR1 KGHSH, CDR2 LQKENI. CDR3 amino acids: CASSVRQPNTGELFF. For the CDR3, the DNA is TGTGCCAGCTCAGTTCGACAGCCGAACACCGGGGAGCTGTTTTTT.